Shown below are 9 T cell receptor beta chains from a single sample sequenced in a study of T cell repertoires in cytomegalovirus infection. MiXCR, applied by TCRdb to the reads, yields one record per CDR3 protein. The data contain around 740,000 distinct CDR3 sequences, under 40% of them singletons. Sequences were obtained from PBMCs. These TCRs come from a human donor in good health (CMV status not recorded). Some clones in this sample may be carry-over from other donors' samples.

The chain links TRBV4-2 to TRBJ2-7; 7 nucleotides align to TRBD1. Unmatched junction bases numbered 6, after V lost 5 bases and J lost 2 bases. The germline gives CDR1 LGHNA, CDR2 YNFKEQ. The CDR3 extends over 14 amino acids. The DNA of the CDR3 is TGTGCCAGCAGCTCCGGGACAGTTGCCTACGAGCAGTACTTC. Translation: CASSSGTVAYEQYF.

The chain combines TRBV12-3 or TRBV12-4 with TRBJ1-2; D is undetermined. The CDR3 is 16 residues long. Trimming stripped 5 bases from V and 4 bases from J, with 20 bases between. The CDR3 spells CASSLLAGRPIYGYTF. The CDR3 DNA sequence: TGTGCCAGCAGTCTTCTAGCAGGCCGTCCGATCTATGGCTACACCTTC.

V usage is TRBV12-3 or TRBV12-4 and J usage is TRBJ2-1; D may be TRBD1 (5 bases). V shed 3 bases and J shed 5 bases, with 11 bases lying between them. CDR3 size: 14 residues. The CDR3 is CASSLAGPHNEQFF. In DNA form, the CDR3 reads TGTGCCAGCAGTTTGGCAGGGCCCCACAATGAGCAGTTCTTC.

This clonotype has a single count. The chain is built from TRBV27 and TRBJ1-5; 7 nucleotides align to TRBD1. Losses at the gene ends were 2 bases for V and 7 bases for J; bases not matched to a gene: 5. CDR1 and CDR2 from the germline V gene are MNHEY and SMNVEV (reference sequence). The CDR3 has 14 residues. CDR3 DNA: TGTGCCAGCAGTTTAGTAACAGGGGCCCAGCCCCAGCATTTT. Translating it yields CASSLVTGAQPQHF.

The V call is TRBV6-1, the J call TRBJ1-5; perhaps TRBD1 as D (5 bases). Germline CDR1 reads MNHNS; CDR2 reads SASEGT. V dropped 1 base and J dropped 2 bases, with 12 bases sitting between them. The CDR3 has 16 amino acids. The CDR3 loop is CASSEGSRAGNQPQHF. CDR3 coding DNA: TGTGCCAGCAGTGAAGGGTCCAGGGCAGGCAATCAGCCCCAGCATTTT.

The sample holds a few counts of this clonotype. The V and J genes are TRBV10-3 and TRBJ2-1; no definite D call. CDR1 is ENHRY and CDR2 is SYGVKD in the germline V gene. The ends were cut back, 4 bases at V and 1 base at J, with 5 bases in the middle. This CDR3 has 13 residues. CDR3 sequence reads: CAISAYSYNEQFF. CDR3 in DNA: TGTGCCATCAGTGCTTATTCCTACAATGAGCAGTTCTTC.

This clonotype was observed at least ten times. The rearrangement links TRBV7-2 to TRBJ2-3, with a tentative D call TRBD2 (5 bases). The CDR3 is 15 residues long. Trimming took off 1 base at V and 0 bases at J, with 8 bases between the two ends. Germline V gene sequence: CDR1 SGHTA, CDR2 FQGNSA. Written as DNA, the CDR3 is TGTGCCAGCAGCTTAGAAGCGGCTAGCACAGATACGCAGTATTTT. Translation gives CASSLEAASTDTQYF.

The V gene is TRBV11-2, the J gene TRBJ2-1; the D is unclear. CDR1 and CDR2 (germline): SGHAT, FQNNGV. The CDR3 length is 13 residues. Trimming pared 5 bases from V and 10 bases from J, leaving 15 bases between. The CDR3 is CASSLNRAPEQFF. The CDR3 DNA reads TGTGCCAGCAGCCTAAACCGGGCCCCAGAGCAGTTCTTC.

Written as DNA, the CDR3 is TGTGCCAGTAGTATCTCTTCAGGGCTAGCCACGGCCCAGCATTTT. Translation: CASSISSGLATAQHF. The gene calls are TRBV19 and TRBJ1-5; D might be TRBD1 (5 bases). CDR1 is LNHDA and CDR2 is SQIVND in the germline V gene (reference sequence). This CDR3 has 15 amino acids. The V end was cut by 3 bases, the J end by 11 bases, with 20 bases between.